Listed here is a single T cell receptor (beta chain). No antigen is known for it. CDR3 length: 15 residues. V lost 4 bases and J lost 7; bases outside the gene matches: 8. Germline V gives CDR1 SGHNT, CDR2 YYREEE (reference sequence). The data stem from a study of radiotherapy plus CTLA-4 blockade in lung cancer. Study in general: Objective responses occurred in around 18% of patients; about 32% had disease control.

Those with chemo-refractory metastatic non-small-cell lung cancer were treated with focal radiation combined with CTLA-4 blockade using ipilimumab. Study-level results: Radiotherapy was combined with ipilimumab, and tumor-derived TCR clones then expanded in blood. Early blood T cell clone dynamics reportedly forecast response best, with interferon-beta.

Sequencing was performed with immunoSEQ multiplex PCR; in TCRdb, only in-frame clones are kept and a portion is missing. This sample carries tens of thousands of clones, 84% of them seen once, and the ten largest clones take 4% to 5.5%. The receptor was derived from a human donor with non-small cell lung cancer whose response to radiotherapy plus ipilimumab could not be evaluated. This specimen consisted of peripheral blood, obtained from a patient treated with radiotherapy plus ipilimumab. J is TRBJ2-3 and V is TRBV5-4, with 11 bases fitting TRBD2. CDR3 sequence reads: CASSLTSGRENTQYF. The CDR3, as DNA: TGTGCCAGCAGCCTAACTAGCGGGAGAGAAAATACGCAGTATTTT.